A single sample gave rise to the 28 T cell receptor beta chains below, sequenced in a study of blood T cells in healthy people across ages. Sample-barcoded 5' priming and a J-beta primer mix drove a second PCR of about 7 to 11 cycles. In TCRdb, the 5' RACE reads were re-called with MiXCR into one record per CDR3 protein. The table includes 1,500,000 or so distinct CDR3 sequences, roughly 43% detected once. The sequenced sample consisted of blood. Receptor source: a woman aged 18-29 years in good health.

A few counts support this clonotype. The chain combines TRBV5-8 with TRBJ2-1; 9 bases fit TRBD2. Unmatched junction bases numbered 6, after V lost 0 bases and J lost 8 bases. Germline CDR1 and CDR2: SGHTS and YDEGEE. This CDR3 has 15 residues. The CDR3 DNA reads TGTGCCAGCAGCTTGGGGCTAGCGGGGACGGATGAGCAGTTCTTC. Its translation: CASSLGLAGTDEQFF.

CDR3 sequence reads: CASSLGDAMNTEAFF. CDR3 bases: TGTGCCAGCAGCTTGGGGGACGCTATGAACACTGAAGCTTTCTTT. The chain employs TRBV5-6 and TRBJ1-1; D possibly corresponds to TRBD1 (5 bases). V was clipped by 0 bases and J by 0 bases, with 9 bases between them. The CDR3 loop spans 15 amino acids. Germline V gene sequence: CDR1 SGHDT, CDR2 YYEEEE.

The chain recombines TRBV25-1 with TRBJ2-4; D is unresolved. The DNA end is more similar to TRBJ2-7, so the J call may be wrong. The germline V gene has CDR1 MGHDK and CDR2 SYGVNS. The CDR3 consists of 16 residues. The CDR3 region has the DNA TGTGCCAGCAGTGAATATCAGAACCCTGACTTCTACGAGCAGTACTTC. Its translation is CASSEYQNPDFYEQYF.

The chain has TRBV28 and TRBJ1-1, with TRBD1 matching 7 bases. Per the germline V gene, CDR1 is MDHEN and CDR2 is SYDVKM. Trimming removed 4 bases from V and 7 bases from J; junction bases left unmatched: 12. CDR3 length equals 15 residues. The CDR3: CASSSLPPDRDEAFF. Written as DNA, the CDR3 is TGTGCCAGCAGTTCTCTTCCACCCGACAGGGATGAAGCTTTCTTT.

The chain carries TRBV12-3 or TRBV12-4 and TRBJ2-5, with 8 bases fitting TRBD1. The end of the DNA aligns better with TRBJ2-7, so the J call may be wrong. This CDR3 has 15 amino acids. The CDR3 sequence: CASSASWTGLNEQYF. CDR3 in DNA: TGTGCCAGCAGTGCTTCCTGGACAGGGTTGAACGAGCAGTACTTC.

This clonotype was counted between two and nine times. The rearrangement links TRBV20-1 to TRBJ2-2; 8 bases are a match to TRBD1. Unmatched junction bases numbered 14, after V lost 4 bases and J lost 7 bases. This CDR3 region has 16 residues. CDR1 is DFQATT, CDR2 SNEGSKA, per germline (reference sequence). The CDR3 DNA reads as TGCAGTGCTATTCCTCAGGGGGCGGTAACAGGCGGGGAGCTGTTTTTT. Encoded protein: CSAIPQGAVTGGELFF.

J is TRBJ2-1 and V is TRBV29-1, with D uncertain. V shed 7 bases and J shed 4 bases, with 8 bases lying between them. This CDR3 is built from 11 residues. Germline-derived CDR1 and CDR2 are SQVTM and ANQGSEA. Here the CDR3 DNA reads TGCAGCGCCGAACTGTACAATGAGCAGTTCTTC. It codes for CSAELYNEQFF.

This sequence joins TRBV12-3 or TRBV12-4 and TRBJ2-5, with D uncertain. V shed 2 bases and J shed 6 bases, with 13 bases lying between them. The CDR3 loop spans 14 amino acids. DNA of the CDR3: TGTGCCAGCAGTTTAATGTTGGGGAAACAGACCCAGTACTTC. This codes for CASSLMLGKQTQYF.

The chain links TRBV15 to TRBJ1-6; tentatively, D is TRBD1 (6 bases). The CDR3 contains 14 residues. CDR1 and CDR2 (germline): LNHNV, YYDKDF (reference sequence). V was trimmed by 2 bases and J by 7 bases, leaving 9 bases between them. CDR3 protein: CATSRIQGNSPLHF. CDR3 in DNA: TGTGCCACCAGCAGAATTCAGGGGAATTCACCCCTCCACTTT.

The chain is built from TRBV29-1 and TRBJ1-2; D might be TRBD1 (6 bases). V gave up 7 bases and J gave up 8 bases, with 20 bases separating them. The length of the CDR3 is 13 residues. The germline V gene encodes CDR1 SQVTM and CDR2 ANQGSEA. CDR3 sequence (DNA): TGCAGCGCCCGAACAGGGTTTTTGGAGGGCTACACCTTC. It yields the protein CSARTGFLEGYTF.

This clonotype was detected a few times. This chain uses TRBV7-2 with TRBJ2-1, with 9 bases aligning to TRBD2. V was pared by 4 bases and J by 5 bases, with 9 bases of the junction left unmatched. From germline, CDR1 is SGHTA and CDR2 FQGNSA. This CDR3 spans 16 amino acids. The CDR3 spells CASSSVGGTSNNEQFF. The DNA for the CDR3 is TGTGCCAGCAGCTCAGTGGGGGGGACTAGCAACAATGAGCAGTTCTTC.

This clonotype was found a few times. This rearrangement joins TRBV20-1 to TRBJ1-6; 7 bases align to TRBD1. The CDR3 is made up of 16 amino acids. CDR1 and CDR2 (germline): DFQATT, SNEGSKA (reference sequence). V gave up 7 bases and J gave up 7 bases; unmatched junction bases: 16. CDR3: CSGLDREGLLNSPLHF. CDR3 nucleotide sequence: TGCAGTGGTCTCGACAGGGAAGGGTTATTGAATTCACCCCTCCACTTT.

This clonotype occurred a few times. The chain combines TRBV12-3 or TRBV12-4 with TRBJ2-1; TRBD2 matches 13 bases. V gave up 7 bases and J gave up 4 bases; unmatched junction bases: 7. The CDR3 length is 16 residues. The CDR3 DNA is TGTGCCAGCACCGCGGGACTAGCGGGGAATTACAATGAGCAGTTCTTC. Translating gives CASTAGLAGNYNEQFF.

The chain uses TRBV5-1 and TRBJ2-5; D is unclear. The ends were cut back, 4 bases at V and 5 bases at J, with 12 bases in the middle. The germline gives CDR1 SGHRS, CDR2 YFSETQ. This CDR3 comprises 13 residues. CDR3 protein: CASSAEFRETQYF. Written as DNA, the CDR3 is TGCGCCAGCAGCGCGGAGTTTCGGGAGACCCAGTACTTC.

This clonotype was observed a handful of times. The chain recombines TRBV4-3 with TRBJ1-1, with a weak D call TRBD1 (5 bases). V was clipped by 0 bases and J by 3 bases, with 11 bases between them. The germline V gene encodes CDR1 LGHNA and CDR2 YSLEER. The CDR3 spans 15 residues. The CDR3, as DNA: TGCGCCAGCAGCCAAGATGTCCTGGGGGACACTGAAGCTTTCTTT. Protein: CASSQDVLGDTEAFF.

This clonotype was counted ten times or more. J is TRBJ2-7 and V is TRBV6-5; the D is unclear. The V and J ends lost 6 bases and 4 bases respectively, with 19 bases between them. Germline V gene data show CDR1 as MNHEY and CDR2 as SVGAGI. The CDR3 runs 15 residues. This chain's CDR3 is CASSPWAGLGYEQYF. In DNA form, the CDR3 reads TGTGCCAGCAGCCCCTGGGCCGGTCTAGGGTACGAGCAGTACTTC.

This clonotype was picked up a small number of times. This chain connects TRBV7-9 to TRBJ2-7; D might be TRBD2 (5 bases). CDR1 and CDR2 from the germline V gene are SEHNR and FQNEAQ (reference sequence). The V end was cut by 0 bases, the J end by 8 bases, with 8 bases between. The CDR3 runs 12 residues. CDR3 coding DNA: TGTGCCAGCAGCTTAGCGTCGGGAAAGCAGTACTTC. This sequence encodes CASSLASGKQYF.

This sequence joins TRBV18 and TRBJ2-7, with 11 bases lining up with TRBD1. Germline CDR1 reads KGHSH; CDR2 reads LQKENI. This CDR3 is 16 amino acids long. The V and J ends lost 2 bases and 4 bases, in that order; junction bases with no gene match: 7. The CDR3 region has the DNA TGTGCCAGCTCACCAGAGGACAGGGGGCACATTTACGAGCAGTACTTC. This translates into CASSPEDRGHIYEQYF.

This clonotype was seen more than once but under ten times. This chain links TRBV20-1 with TRBJ2-2; D possibly corresponds to TRBD2 (6 bases). Germline lookup yields CDR1 DFQATT and CDR2 SNEGSKA (reference sequence). With 5 bases removed from V and 0 bases from J, the gap between germline ends came to 16 bases. The CDR3 has 16 amino acids. The CDR3 spells CSAPTIGTANTGELFF. The CDR3 DNA is TGCAGTGCTCCCACCATAGGGACTGCGAACACCGGGGAGCTGTTTTTT.

This clonotype occurred a few times. The J gene is TRBJ2-1, the V gene TRBV20-1; 8 bases agree with TRBD2. The CDR3 loop spans 13 amino acids. CDR1 DFQATT and CDR2 SNEGSKA come from the germline V gene (reference sequence). The ends lost 6 bases at V and 9 bases at J; junction bases unmatched: 10. Written as DNA, the CDR3 is TGCAGTGCCCCGGGACTAGAGAGAGGTGAGCAGTTCTTC. It encodes CSAPGLERGEQFF.

The J gene is TRBJ1-2, the V gene TRBV9, with 8 bases aligning to TRBD1. Trimming took 4 bases from V and 0 from J; bases not matched to a gene: 8. The CDR3 spans 16 residues. Germline CDR1 is SGDLS and CDR2 is YYNGEE. For the CDR3, the DNA is TGTGCCAGCAGCCCGATCGAACAGGGGGCTAACTATGGCTACACCTTC. This encodes CASSPIEQGANYGYTF.

The V call is TRBV7-3, the J call TRBJ2-3, with unresolved D. Germline values: CDR1 SGHTA, CDR2 FQGTGA. V dropped 5 bases and J dropped 6 bases, with 12 bases sitting between them. This CDR3 region has 13 residues. The CDR3 bases are TGTGCCAGCAGCGAGCAATCTAGGGATACGCAGTATTTT. Protein: CASSEQSRDTQYF. Full variable domain (outside the CDR3, taken from reference TRBV7-3 and TRBJ2-3): GAGVSQTPSNKVTEKGKYVELRCDPISGHTALYWYRQSLGQGPEFLIYFQGTGAADDSGLPNDRFFAVRPEGSVSTLKIQRTERGDSAVYLCASSEQSRDTQYFGPGTRLTVL.

This clonotype has only a few counts. This rearrangement joins TRBV7-9 to TRBJ2-1; the D is unclear. The CDR3 is made up of 14 amino acids. The germline V gene encodes CDR1 SEHNR and CDR2 FQNEAQ (reference sequence). V lost 1 base, J lost 4 bases, and 8 bases lay in between. The CDR3 is CASSLVYQYNEQFF. The CDR3, as DNA: TGTGCCAGCAGCTTAGTGTATCAGTACAATGAGCAGTTCTTC.

This clonotype was seen only a few times. This chain joins TRBV6-6 and TRBJ1-5; 9 nucleotides agree with TRBD1. The CDR3 covers 14 residues. V was pared by 6 bases and J by 6 bases, with 6 bases of the junction left unmatched. Per the germline V gene, CDR1 is MNHNY and CDR2 is SVGAGI (reference sequence). CDR3 protein: CASSRTGVGQPQHF. In DNA form, the CDR3 reads TGTGCCAGCAGCAGGACAGGGGTCGGTCAGCCCCAGCATTTT.

This sequence joins TRBV5-1 and TRBJ2-2; D unclear. The CDR3 spans 18 residues. Deletions cut 0 bases from V and 4 bases from J, with 19 bases between. CDR1 is SGHRS and CDR2 is YFSETQ in the germline V gene. The CDR3 is CASSLALLGPSATGELFF. The CDR3 DNA follows: TGCGCCAGCAGCTTGGCCCTGCTTGGTCCCTCGGCCACCGGGGAGCTGTTTTTT.

This chain joins TRBV20-1 and TRBJ2-1, with TRBD1 matching over 8 bases. CDR1 and CDR2 (germline): DFQATT, SNEGSKA (reference sequence). The V segment lost 6 bases and the J segment 4 bases; nucleotides outside the gene matches: 5. CDR3 length equals 13 residues. The chain's CDR3 is CSAEGQVYNEQFF. CDR3 DNA sequence: TGCAGTGCAGAGGGACAGGTTTACAATGAGCAGTTCTTC.

This clonotype was observed a few times. The chain uses TRBV20-1 and TRBJ2-4; D may match TRBD1 or TRBD2 (5 bases each). The J call is in doubt because the DNA end fits TRBJ2-7 better. This CDR3 is 12 amino acids long. From germline, CDR1 is DFQATT and CDR2 SNEGSKA (reference sequence). CDR3 amino acids: CSASRGVYEQYF. The DNA for the CDR3 is TGCAGTGCGTCCCGAGGGGTCTACGAGCAGTACTTC.

V and J are TRBV5-6 and TRBJ1-2; D may be TRBD1 (5 bases). V was shortened by 1 base and J by 7 bases, with 14 bases between the two germline ends. The length of the CDR3 is 14 residues. The germline V gene encodes CDR1 SGHDT and CDR2 YYEEEE. The CDR3 DNA reads as TGTGCCAGCAGCTTGTGGGGCCAGGGCCGTGGCTACACCTTC. It yields the protein CASSLWGQGRGYTF.